This is a list of T cell receptor beta chains from one sample in a study of blood T cell repertoires in COVID-19. TCRdb's copy holds only in-frame clones and misses some; the assay was immunoSEQ multiplex PCR. The table shows roughly 670,000 clones, with 85% to 90% occurring only once. The sequenced sample consisted of peripheral blood. All receptors derive from a woman aged 18-30 years with acute or convalescent COVID-19. The CDR3 runs from the conserved cysteine through the conserved F or W. Each record gives: D gene, J gene, clone size, V gene, CDR3 protein, CDR3 DNA. The D gene is left open where the match is weak. Not every row has a clone size; where given, it reads once, few, many or a size class.

D gene: NA
J gene: TRBJ2-7
clone size: NA
V gene: TRBV11-2
CDR3 protein: CASSQRPPPYEQYF
CDR3 DNA: TGTGCCAGCAGCCAGCGCCCTCCACCCTACGAGCAGTACTTC

D gene: NA
J gene: TRBJ1-3
clone size: many
V gene: TRBV15
CDR3 protein: CATSRGREANTIYF
CDR3 DNA: TGTGCCACCAGCAGAGGCAGGGAAGCAAACACCATATATTTT

D gene: NA
J gene: TRBJ1-1
clone size: NA
V gene: TRBV19
CDR3 protein: CATRGRVSDTEAFF
CDR3 DNA: TGTGCCACGAGGGGGAGGGTTTCGGACACTGAAGCTTTCTTT

D gene: TRBD1
J gene: TRBJ2-1
clone size: NA
V gene: TRBV23-1
CDR3 protein: CASSQVPTGAVNEQFF
CDR3 DNA: TGCGCCAGCAGTCAAGTCCCGACAGGGGCCGTCAATGAGCAGTTCTTC

D gene: NA
J gene: TRBJ2-7
clone size: NA
V gene: TRBV9
CDR3 protein: CASSVGSYHNEQYF
CDR3 DNA: TGTGCCAGCAGCGTAGGATCGTACCACAACGAGCAGTACTTC

D gene: TRBD2
J gene: TRBJ2-3
clone size: once
V gene: TRBV7-2
CDR3 protein: CASSSRLAGGLTDTQYF
CDR3 DNA: TGTGCCAGCAGCTCTAGACTAGCGGGGGGCCTCACAGATACGCAGTATTTT

D gene: NA
J gene: TRBJ1-1
clone size: once
V gene: TRBV6-5
CDR3 protein: CASSYLSRGSEAFF
CDR3 DNA: TGTGCCAGCAGTTACCTATCCCGGGGTTCTGAAGCTTTCTTT

D gene: NA
J gene: TRBJ2-3
clone size: once
V gene: TRBV25-1
CDR3 protein: CASSESPGGGGTDTQYF
CDR3 DNA: TGTGCCAGCAGTGAATCTCCGGGAGGGGGCGGCACAGATACGCAGTATTTT

D gene: TRBD1
J gene: TRBJ1-5
clone size: NA
V gene: TRBV6-5
CDR3 protein: CASSPRGFSQPQHF
CDR3 DNA: TGTGCCAGCAGTCCCAGGGGGTTCAGTCAGCCCCAGCATTTT

D gene: NA
J gene: TRBJ1-4
clone size: NA
V gene: TRBV28
CDR3 protein: CASSFTKQVEEKLFF
CDR3 DNA: TGTGCCAGCAGTTTCACCAAGCAGGTCGAGGAAAAACTGTTTTTT

D gene: NA
J gene: TRBJ2-1
clone size: NA
V gene: TRBV9
CDR3 protein: CASSLGGTGFDEQFF
CDR3 DNA: TGTGCCAGCAGCCTGGGGGGGACAGGTTTCGATGAGCAGTTCTTC

D gene: NA
J gene: TRBJ1-2
clone size: NA
V gene: TRBV6-4
CDR3 protein: CASSDGGDNYGYTF
CDR3 DNA: TGTGCCAGCAGTGACGGCGGGGATAACTATGGCTACACCTTC

D gene: TRBD2
J gene: TRBJ2-2
clone size: NA
V gene: TRBV12-5
CDR3 protein: CASGPRVAGNTGELFF
CDR3 DNA: TGTGCTAGTGGTCCCCGAGTAGCGGGGAACACCGGGGAGCTGTTTTTT

D gene: TRBD2
J gene: TRBJ2-7
clone size: NA
V gene: TRBV29-1
CDR3 protein: CSVEDSESGADYEQYF
CDR3 DNA: TGCAGCGTTGAAGACTCGGAGAGCGGGGCTGACTACGAGCAGTACTTC

D gene: TRBD1
J gene: TRBJ1-3
clone size: once
V gene: TRBV5-6
CDR3 protein: CASSLGTGVQGNTIYF
CDR3 DNA: TGTGCCAGCAGCTTGGGGACAGGGGTGCAAGGAAACACCATATATTTT

D gene: NA
J gene: TRBJ2-1
clone size: NA
V gene: TRBV6-5
CDR3 protein: CASSYRPNSPNEQFF
CDR3 DNA: TGTGCCAGCAGTTACCGTCCTAACTCCCCCAATGAGCAGTTCTTC

D gene: NA
J gene: TRBJ2-7
clone size: few
V gene: TRBV5-4
CDR3 protein: CASSPPGVATYEQYF
CDR3 DNA: TGTGCCAGCAGCCCCCCGGGAGTTGCTACCTACGAGCAGTACTTC

D gene: TRBD2
J gene: TRBJ2-2
clone size: NA
V gene: TRBV7-9
CDR3 protein: CASSQPGGDNTGELFF
CDR3 DNA: TGTGCCAGCAGCCAGCCGGGAGGGGATAACACCGGGGAGCTGTTTTTT

D gene: TRBD1
J gene: TRBJ1-4
clone size: NA
V gene: TRBV29-1
CDR3 protein: CSVTRTGSNEKLFF
CDR3 DNA: TGCAGCGTGACCAGGACAGGCTCTAATGAAAAACTGTTTTTT

D gene: NA
J gene: TRBJ2-7
clone size: NA
V gene: TRBV6-5
CDR3 protein: CASSLGGGSYEQYF
CDR3 DNA: TGTGCCAGCAGTCTCGGGGGAGGCTCCTACGAGCAGTACTTC

D gene: TRBD1
J gene: TRBJ1-3
clone size: few
V gene: TRBV27
CDR3 protein: CASRTGGGSGNTIYF
CDR3 DNA: TGTGCCAGCAGGACAGGGGGAGGTTCTGGAAACACCATATATTTT

D gene: TRBD2
J gene: TRBJ2-1
clone size: few
V gene: TRBV3-1/TRBV3-2
CDR3 protein: CASSRLAGGGEQFF
CDR3 DNA: TGTGCCAGCAGCCGATTAGCGGGGGGAGGGGAGCAGTTCTTC

D gene: TRBD1
J gene: TRBJ1-5
clone size: NA
V gene: TRBV7-6
CDR3 protein: CASSPTGDQPQHF
CDR3 DNA: TGTGCCAGCAGTCCTACAGGGGATCAGCCCCAGCATTTT

D gene: TRBD1
J gene: TRBJ2-3
clone size: NA
V gene: TRBV29-1
CDR3 protein: CSVEHPPGQGTDTQYF
CDR3 DNA: TGCAGCGTTGAACACCCCCCGGGACAGGGTACAGATACGCAGTATTTT

D gene: NA
J gene: TRBJ1-4
clone size: few
V gene: TRBV4-3
CDR3 protein: CASSQDHGRWKEKLFF
CDR3 DNA: TGCGCCAGCAGCCAAGATCATGGCAGGTGGAAAGAAAAACTGTTTTTT

D gene: NA
J gene: TRBJ1-2
clone size: NA
V gene: TRBV15
CDR3 protein: CATQVSYGYTF
CDR3 DNA: TGTGCCACACAGGTCTCCTATGGCTACACCTTC

D gene: NA
J gene: TRBJ2-2
clone size: NA
V gene: TRBV7-9
CDR3 protein: CASSPTNTGELFF
CDR3 DNA: TGTGCCAGCAGCCCCACAAACACCGGGGAGCTGTTTTTT

D gene: NA
J gene: TRBJ1-1
clone size: NA
V gene: TRBV6-5
CDR3 protein: CASSRQVPNTEAFF
CDR3 DNA: TGTGCCAGCAGTCGACAGGTCCCGAACACTGAAGCTTTCTTT

D gene: TRBD2
J gene: TRBJ2-1
clone size: NA
V gene: TRBV3-1/TRBV3-2
CDR3 protein: CASSQGVVSGGPNEQFF
CDR3 DNA: TGTGCCAGCAGCCAAGGGGTGGTTAGCGGGGGACCCAATGAGCAGTTCTTC

D gene: NA
J gene: TRBJ2-3
clone size: NA
V gene: TRBV24-1
CDR3 protein: CATAASGTTDTQYF
CDR3 DNA: TGTGCCACAGCAGCAAGCGGCACCACAGATACGCAGTATTTT

D gene: NA
J gene: TRBJ2-7
clone size: NA
V gene: TRBV3-1/TRBV3-2
CDR3 protein: CASSQGTDSYEQYF
CDR3 DNA: TGTGCCAGCAGCCAAGGGACAGACTCCTACGAGCAGTACTTC